Below are 2 T cell receptor beta chains sequenced from a single sample in a study of blood T cell repertoires in COVID-19. Profiling relied on immunoSEQ multiplex PCR, and the TCRdb table lists in-frame clones only, not all of them. Of 290,000 or so clones listed, roughly 80% are singletons. Sequencing used PBMCs or T cells enriched from blood (not recorded which). These receptors were obtained from a man aged 40-50 years who had been exposed to COVID-19.

This clone is a singleton in its sample. The chain joins TRBV11-3 to TRBJ2-5; a weak D match, TRBD2 (5 bases). The V gene lost 3 bases and the J gene lost 3 bases, with 14 bases spanning the gap. Looked up from germline, CDR1 is SGHNT and CDR2 is YENEEA. This CDR3 is built from 15 residues. CDR3 protein: CASSLTERRKETQYF. CDR3 nucleotides: TGTGCCAGCAGCTTGACGGAAAGGAGGAAAGAGACCCAGTACTTC.

This clone showed up just once. V and J are TRBV10-3 and TRBJ2-7; no clear D gene. Germline values: CDR1 ENHRY, CDR2 SYGVKD. Trimming stripped 0 bases from V and 9 bases from J, with 6 bases between. The CDR3 totals 11 residues. The CDR3, as DNA: TGTGCCATCAGTGAGTCGCGCGGGCAGTACTTC. It yields the protein CAISESRGQYF.